One and the same sample provided the 6 T cell receptor beta chains below, sequenced in a study of OX40 agonist ivuxolimab in advanced cancers. Profiling relied on immunoSEQ multiplex PCR, and the TCRdb table lists in-frame clones only, not all of them. The data show tens of thousands of clones, around 89% seen once. The sample here was CD4+ or CD8+ T cells sorted from blood, taken in a trial of the OX40 agonist ivuxolimab. These receptor sequences come from an adult with an advanced solid tumor such as melanoma, head and neck, liver or kidney cancer.

J is TRBJ2-1 and V is TRBV9; 11 nucleotides align to TRBD2. V dropped 3 bases and J dropped 4; count of bases not matched to a gene: 6. The CDR3 spans 16 residues. CDR1 and CDR2 (germline): SGDLS, YYNGEE. The CDR3 region has the DNA TGTGCCAGCAGCGCCGGGACTAGCGGTTATTACAATGAGCAGTTCTTC. As protein: CASSAGTSGYYNEQFF.

The chain is built from TRBV7-3 and TRBJ1-2, with TRBD1 matching over 10 bases. CDR1 is SGHTA and CDR2 is FQGTGA in the germline V gene. The CDR3 extends over 13 amino acids. Trimming cost V 4 bases and J 7 bases; bases outside gene matches: 3. CDR3 bases: TGTGCCAGCAGCTCTCGGACAGGGGGTGGCTACACCTTC. Amino acid sequence: CASSSRTGGGYTF.

CDR3 bases: TGTGCCAGTAGTCCCGGGGGTCGGCAGTACTTC. Protein sequence: CASSPGGRQYF. This chain uses TRBV19 with TRBJ2-7; possibly TRBD2 for D (6 bases). Per germline, CDR1 LNHDA and CDR2 SQIVND (reference sequence). This CDR3 has 11 amino acids. V was clipped by 5 bases and J by 9 bases, with 11 bases between them.

This clone was seen a single time. This chain uses TRBV5-6 with TRBJ2-6; 7 bases align to TRBD1. Looked up from germline, CDR1 is SGHDT and CDR2 is YYEEEE. Trimming at V came to 1 base and at J to 0 bases, leaving 7 bases not matched to a gene. CDR3 length equals 18 residues. The CDR3 DNA reads as TGTGCCAGCAGCTTGAGAGGCAGGGGGTTCTCTGGGGCCAACGTCCTGACTTTC. Residues: CASSLRGRGFSGANVLTF.

The table lists this clone with a count of one. The J gene is TRBJ1-1, the V gene TRBV6-1, with D maybe TRBD1 (6 bases). This CDR3 contains 10 residues. Trimming took 10 bases from V and 7 from J, leaving 10 bases between them. The germline CDR1 and CDR2 sequences are MNHNS and SASEGT. CDR3 coding DNA: TGTGCCACCACCAGGGGTGAAGCTTTCTTT. This codes for CATTRGEAFF.

This chain uses TRBV10-3 with TRBJ2-1; 8 bases fit TRBD2. The V gene end was trimmed by 6 bases and the J gene end by 2 bases; junction bases not matched to a gene: 9. The CDR3 is made up of 16 amino acids. The germline CDR1 and CDR2 sequences are ENHRY and SYGVKD. The CDR3 bases are TGTGCCATCAGCCGGGCGAGCGGGAGTACCTACAATGAGCAGTTCTTC. It translates to CAISRASGSTYNEQFF.